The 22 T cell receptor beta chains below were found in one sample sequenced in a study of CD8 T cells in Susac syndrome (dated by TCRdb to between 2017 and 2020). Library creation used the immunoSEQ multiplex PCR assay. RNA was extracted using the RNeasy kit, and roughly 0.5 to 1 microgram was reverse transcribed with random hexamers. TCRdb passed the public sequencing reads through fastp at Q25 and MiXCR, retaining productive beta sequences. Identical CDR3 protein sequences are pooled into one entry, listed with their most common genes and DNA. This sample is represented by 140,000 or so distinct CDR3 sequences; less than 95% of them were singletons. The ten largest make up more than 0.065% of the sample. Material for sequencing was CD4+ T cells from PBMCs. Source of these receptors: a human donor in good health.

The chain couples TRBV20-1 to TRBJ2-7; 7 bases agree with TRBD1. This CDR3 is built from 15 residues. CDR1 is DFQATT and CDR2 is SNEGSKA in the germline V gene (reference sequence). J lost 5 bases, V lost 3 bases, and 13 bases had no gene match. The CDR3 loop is CSASSPQGSWDEQYF. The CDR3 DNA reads TGCAGTGCTAGTTCACCACAGGGGTCTTGGGACGAGCAGTACTTC.

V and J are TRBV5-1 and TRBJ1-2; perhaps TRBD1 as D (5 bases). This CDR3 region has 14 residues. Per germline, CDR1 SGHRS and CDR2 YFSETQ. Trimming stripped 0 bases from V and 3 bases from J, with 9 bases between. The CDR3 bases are TGCGCCAGCAGCTTGGAGGGGTACGACTATGGCTACACCTTC. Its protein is CASSLEGYDYGYTF.

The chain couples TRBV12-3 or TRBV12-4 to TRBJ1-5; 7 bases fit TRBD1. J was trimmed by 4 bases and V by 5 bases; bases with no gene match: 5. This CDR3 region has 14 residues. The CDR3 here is CASSRQGYNQPQHF. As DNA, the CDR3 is TGTGCCAGCAGTCGACAGGGTTATAATCAGCCCCAGCATTTT.

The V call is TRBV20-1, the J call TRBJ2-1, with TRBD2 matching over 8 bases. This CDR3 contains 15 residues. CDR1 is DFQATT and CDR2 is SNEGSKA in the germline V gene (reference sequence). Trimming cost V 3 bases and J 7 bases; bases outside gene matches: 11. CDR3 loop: CSARENSGVWNEQFF. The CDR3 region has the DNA TGCAGTGCTAGGGAAAATAGCGGGGTTTGGAATGAGCAGTTCTTC.

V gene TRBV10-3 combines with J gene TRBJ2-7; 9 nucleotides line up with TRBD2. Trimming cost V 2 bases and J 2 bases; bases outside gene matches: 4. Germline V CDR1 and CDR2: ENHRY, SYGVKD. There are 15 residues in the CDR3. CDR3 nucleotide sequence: TGTGCCATCAGTGAGCGGAAGCGGGAGGCCTACGAGCAGTACTTC. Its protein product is CAISERKREAYEQYF.

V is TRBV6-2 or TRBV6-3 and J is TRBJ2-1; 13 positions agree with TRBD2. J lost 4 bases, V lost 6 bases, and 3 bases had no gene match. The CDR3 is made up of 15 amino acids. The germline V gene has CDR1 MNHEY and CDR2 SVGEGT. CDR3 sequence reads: CASRTTSGRYNEQFF. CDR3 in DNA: TGTGCCAGCAGGACGACTAGCGGGAGGTACAATGAGCAGTTCTTC.

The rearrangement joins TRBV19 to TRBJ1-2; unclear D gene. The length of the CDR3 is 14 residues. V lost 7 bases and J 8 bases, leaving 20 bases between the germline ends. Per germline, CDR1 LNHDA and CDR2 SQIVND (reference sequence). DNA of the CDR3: TGTGCCAGTAATCCAGGCAGTCTTATTGTGGGCTACACCTTC. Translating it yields CASNPGSLIVGYTF.

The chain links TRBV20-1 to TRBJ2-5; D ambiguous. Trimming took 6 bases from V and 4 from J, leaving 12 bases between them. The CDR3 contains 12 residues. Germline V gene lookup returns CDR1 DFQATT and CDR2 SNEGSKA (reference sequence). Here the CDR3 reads CSAEVERETQYF. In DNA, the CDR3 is TGCAGTGCCGAAGTGGAGAGAGAGACCCAGTACTTC.

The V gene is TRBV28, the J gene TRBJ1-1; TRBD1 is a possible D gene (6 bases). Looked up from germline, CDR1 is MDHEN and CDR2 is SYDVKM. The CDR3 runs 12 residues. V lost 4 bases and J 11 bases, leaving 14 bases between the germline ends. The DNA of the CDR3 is TGTGCCAGCAGTTCCCCCCAGGGGAGGGCTTTCTTT. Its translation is CASSSPQGRAFF.

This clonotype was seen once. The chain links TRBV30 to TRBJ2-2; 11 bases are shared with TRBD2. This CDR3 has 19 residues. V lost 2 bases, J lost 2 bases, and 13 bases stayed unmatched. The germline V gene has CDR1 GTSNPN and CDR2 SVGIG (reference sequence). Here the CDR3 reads CAWSLYYMTSGINTGELFF. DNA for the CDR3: TGTGCCTGGAGTCTCTACTATATGACTAGCGGGATAAACACCGGGGAGCTGTTTTTT.

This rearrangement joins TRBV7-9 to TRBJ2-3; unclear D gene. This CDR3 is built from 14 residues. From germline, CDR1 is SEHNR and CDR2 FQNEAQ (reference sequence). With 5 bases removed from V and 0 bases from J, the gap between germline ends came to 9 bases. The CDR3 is CASSRSSSTDTQYF. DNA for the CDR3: TGTGCCAGCAGCCGCTCTAGTAGCACAGATACGCAGTATTTT.

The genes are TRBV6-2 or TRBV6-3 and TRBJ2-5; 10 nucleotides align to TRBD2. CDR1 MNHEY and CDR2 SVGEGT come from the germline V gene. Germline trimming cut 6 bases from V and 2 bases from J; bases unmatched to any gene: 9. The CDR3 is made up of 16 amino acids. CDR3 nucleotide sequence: TGTGCCAGCAGGCACCAACTAGCGGGGTCTCAAGAGACCCAGTACTTC. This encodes CASRHQLAGSQETQYF.

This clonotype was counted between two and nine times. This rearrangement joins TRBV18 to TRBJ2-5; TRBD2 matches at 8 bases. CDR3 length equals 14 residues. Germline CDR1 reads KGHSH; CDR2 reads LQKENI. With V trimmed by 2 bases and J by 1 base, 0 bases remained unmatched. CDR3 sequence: CASSPTSGQETQYF. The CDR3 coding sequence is TGTGCCAGCTCACCAACTAGCGGCCAAGAGACCCAGTACTTC.

This chain's CDR3 is CASSQDSANTEAFF. The CDR3 DNA reads as TGTGCCAGCAGCCAAGATAGCGCGAACACTGAAGCTTTCTTT. The V gene is TRBV3-1, the J gene TRBJ1-1; D call uncertain. CDR1 and CDR2 (germline): LGHDT, YNNKEL (reference sequence). V was trimmed by 0 bases and J by 1 base, leaving 6 bases between them. There are 14 residues in the CDR3.

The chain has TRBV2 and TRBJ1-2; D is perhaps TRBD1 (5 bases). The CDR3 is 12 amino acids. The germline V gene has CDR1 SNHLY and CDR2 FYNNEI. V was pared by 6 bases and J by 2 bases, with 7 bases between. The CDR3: CASREGNYGYTF. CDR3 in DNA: TGTGCCAGCAGGGAGGGGAACTATGGCTACACCTTC.

The CDR3: CASSPGLANEQFF. CDR3 DNA: TGTGCCAGCAGTCCGGGACTAGCAAATGAGCAGTTCTTC. This chain uses TRBV2 with TRBJ2-1; 9 bases are shared with TRBD2. Germline V gene lookup returns CDR1 SNHLY and CDR2 FYNNEI. Trimming cost V 5 bases and J 7 bases; bases outside gene matches: 3. CDR3 length: 13 residues.

The chain's CDR3 is CASSLDGPTYGYTF. The CDR3, as DNA: TGCGCCAGCAGCTTAGACGGACCGACCTATGGCTACACCTTC. This chain joins TRBV5-1 and TRBJ1-2; D gene uncertain. The CDR3 runs 14 residues. V lost 2 bases and J 4 bases, leaving 12 bases between the germline ends. Germline values: CDR1 SGHRS, CDR2 YFSETQ.

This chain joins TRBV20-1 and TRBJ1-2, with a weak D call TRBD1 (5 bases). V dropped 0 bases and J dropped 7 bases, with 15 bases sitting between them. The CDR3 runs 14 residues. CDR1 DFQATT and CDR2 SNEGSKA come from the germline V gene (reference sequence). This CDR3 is CSAREDRLGGGYTF. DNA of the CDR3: TGCAGTGCTAGAGAAGATCGGTTGGGGGGTGGCTACACCTTC.

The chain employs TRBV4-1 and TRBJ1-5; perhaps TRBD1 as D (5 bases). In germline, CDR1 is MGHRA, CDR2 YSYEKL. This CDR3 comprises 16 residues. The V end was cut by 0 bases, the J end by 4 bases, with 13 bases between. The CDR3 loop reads CASSQDQPQGNQPQHF. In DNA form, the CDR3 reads TGCGCCAGCAGCCAAGATCAACCCCAGGGAAATCAGCCCCAGCATTTT.

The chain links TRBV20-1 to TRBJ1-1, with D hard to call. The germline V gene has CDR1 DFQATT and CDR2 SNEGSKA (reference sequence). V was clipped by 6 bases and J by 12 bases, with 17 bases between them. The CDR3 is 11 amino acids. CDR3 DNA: TGCAGTGCGAGGACCCAGTCGGGCCCTTTCTTT. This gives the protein CSARTQSGPFF.

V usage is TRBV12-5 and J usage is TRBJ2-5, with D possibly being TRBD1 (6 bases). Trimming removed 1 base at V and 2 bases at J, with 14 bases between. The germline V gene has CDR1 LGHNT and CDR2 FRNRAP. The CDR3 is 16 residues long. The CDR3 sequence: CASGLGTGHSQETQYF. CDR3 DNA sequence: TGTGCTAGTGGTTTGGGCACGGGACACTCGCAAGAGACCCAGTACTTC.

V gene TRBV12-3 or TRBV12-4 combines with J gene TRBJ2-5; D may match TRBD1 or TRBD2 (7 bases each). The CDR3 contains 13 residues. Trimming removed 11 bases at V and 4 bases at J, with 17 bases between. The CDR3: CASQGGLRETQYF. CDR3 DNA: TGTGCCTCTCAGGGGGGGTTAAGAGAGACCCAGTACTTC.